The next 32 T cell receptor beta chains were all read from a single sample in a study of PD-1 blockade in mismatch repair-deficient tumors. TCRdb keeps only in-frame clones here, not all; method: immunoSEQ multiplex PCR. The sample consists of 60,000 to 65,000 clones, approximately 88% of them appearing once. This sample comprised peripheral blood, obtained 52 weeks after starting pembrolizumab. The receptor set was obtained from an adult with mismatch repair-deficient cancer.

This chain uses TRBV11-2 with TRBJ2-3; D may be TRBD2 (6 bases). Trimming left V 1 base short and J 8 bases short, with 16 bases between. The germline V gene encodes CDR1 SGHAT and CDR2 FQNNGV. This CDR3 is built from 15 residues. DNA for the CDR3: TGTGCCAGCAGCTTAGCCTACGGGACTTCACTTACGCAGTATTTT. Its translation: CASSLAYGTSLTQYF.

In this sample, this clone turned up a few times. The chain joins TRBV28 to TRBJ1-5; TRBD1 might be the D (6 bases). Germline CDR1 MDHEN, CDR2 SYDVKM. CDR3 length: 15 amino acids. V was cut by 7 bases and J by 4 bases, with 17 bases left in between. The CDR3 loop reads CASTNEGEGNQPQHF. CDR3 coding DNA: TGTGCCAGCACCAATGAGGGGGAGGGTAATCAGCCCCAGCATTTT.

The gene calls are TRBV5-4 and TRBJ2-2; the match to TRBD1 covers 9 bases. Trimming removed 4 bases from V and 5 bases from J; junction bases left unmatched: 6. The length of the CDR3 is 15 residues. Germline-derived CDR1 and CDR2 are SGHNT and YYREEE (reference sequence). This CDR3 reads CASSTGGAGTGELFF. The CDR3 bases are TGTGCCAGCAGCACAGGGGGCGCGGGGACCGGGGAGCTGTTTTTT.

This clone was seen more than once but under ten times. J is TRBJ1-5 and V is TRBV7-6, with TRBD1 matching over 10 bases. Losses at the gene ends were 5 bases for V and 5 bases for J; bases not matched to a gene: 3. CDR3 length: 14 residues. Germline loops: CDR1 SGHVS, CDR2 FNYEAQ. The DNA for the CDR3 is TGTGCCAGCAGCGAAGGGACAGGGGATCAGCCCCAGCATTTT. This sequence encodes CASSEGTGDQPQHF.

The chain has TRBV11-3 and TRBJ1-3; possibly TRBD1 for D (5 bases). Germline CDR1 is SGHNT and CDR2 is YENEEA. This CDR3 has 16 amino acids. The V gene lost 5 bases and the J gene lost 4 bases, with 18 bases spanning the gap. The CDR3 DNA is TGTGCCAGCAGCAAACCGACACGGGACGGAGGAAACACCATATATTTT. It yields the protein CASSKPTRDGGNTIYF.

The chain combines TRBV7-6 with TRBJ2-1, with D maybe TRBD1 (5 bases). Per the germline V gene, CDR1 is SGHVS and CDR2 is FNYEAQ. Between the trimmed V and J ends, which lost 1 base and 7 bases, there was a span of 11 bases. This CDR3 region has 14 residues. CDR3 nucleotide sequence: TGTGCCAGCAGCTTAGAAGCAGGGCCGAATGAGCAGTTCTTC. Translating it yields CASSLEAGPNEQFF.

The V gene is TRBV6-5, the J gene TRBJ2-7; 11 bases align to TRBD2. Per germline, CDR1 MNHEY and CDR2 SVGAGI. After removal of 5 bases from V and 1 base from J, the junction contained 4 bases not matched to a gene. The CDR3 is made up of 15 amino acids. For the CDR3, the DNA is TGTGCCAGCAGTAGGGGACTAGCGGATTCCTACGAGCAGTACTTC. It encodes CASSRGLADSYEQYF.

CDR3 amino acids: CASSQEGPHNEQFF. In DNA, the CDR3 is TGCGCCAGCAGCCAAGAAGGCCCACACAATGAGCAGTTCTTC. The J gene is TRBJ2-1, the V gene TRBV4-3; no clear D gene. The germline CDR1 and CDR2 sequences are LGHNA and YSLEER. The V gene lost 0 bases and the J gene lost 5 bases, with 8 bases spanning the gap. CDR3 length: 14 amino acids.

The chain couples TRBV7-9 to TRBJ2-1, with 11 bases fitting TRBD2. The germline CDR1 and CDR2 sequences are SEHNR and FQNEAQ (reference sequence). This CDR3 spans 15 amino acids. Unmatched junction bases numbered 8, after V lost 5 bases and J lost 8 bases. Here the CDR3 reads CASSPNSGRADEQFF. The CDR3 DNA sequence: TGTGCCAGCAGCCCTAATAGCGGGAGGGCCGATGAGCAGTTCTTC.

This clone was counted a single time. The chain recombines TRBV4-3 with TRBJ2-7; TRBD2 matches 9 bases. The trim removed 3 bases at V and 2 bases at J, leaving 8 bases unmatched. The CDR3 sequence is 16 residues long. Germline values: CDR1 LGHNA, CDR2 YSLEER. The CDR3 sequence: CASSQGLAGPPYEQYF. The CDR3 bases are TGCGCCAGCAGCCAGGGTCTAGCGGGACCGCCCTACGAGCAGTACTTC.

V and J are TRBV27 and TRBJ2-1, with 10 bases identical to TRBD2. The CDR3 runs 18 residues. Germline-derived CDR1 and CDR2 are MNHEY and SMNVEV (reference sequence). V trimming: 4 bases; J trimming: 0 bases; junction bases outside the gene matches: 9. The CDR3 here is CASSSILAGSSSYNEQFF. CDR3 nucleotides: TGTGCCAGCAGTTCAATACTAGCGGGGTCTAGCTCCTACAATGAGCAGTTCTTC.

This clone has just a few counts. The genes are TRBV18 and TRBJ1-5; TRBD1 is a possible D gene (5 bases). V lost 3 bases, J lost 1 base, and 7 bases lay in between. The germline V gene encodes CDR1 KGHSH and CDR2 LQKENI. This CDR3 spans 14 amino acids. CDR3: CASSPPGSNQPQHF. CDR3 DNA sequence: TGTGCCAGCTCACCCCCAGGGAGCAATCAGCCCCAGCATTTT. Full variable domain (rest looked up from reference TRBV18 and TRBJ1-5): NAGVMQNPRHLVRRRGQEARLRCSPMKGHSHVYWYRQLPEEGLKFMVYLQKENIIDESGMPKERFSAEFPKEGPSILRIQQVVRGDSAAYFCASSPPGSNQPQHFGDGTRLSIL.

This clone appeared once. V and J are TRBV27 and TRBJ2-7; D possibly corresponds to TRBD2 (5 bases). V lost 3 bases to trimming and J lost 0 bases, with 12 bases between them. The CDR3 covers 15 residues. The germline V gene encodes CDR1 MNHEY and CDR2 SMNVEV (reference sequence). DNA of the CDR3: TGTGCCAGCAGTTTTGCTAGCACTATCTCCTACGAGCAGTACTTC. This translates into CASSFASTISYEQYF.

This rearrangement joins TRBV19 to TRBJ2-5; 9 nucleotides agree with TRBD1. The J call may be wrong; the DNA end is better matched by TRBJ2-7. The CDR3 contains 14 residues. Germline-derived CDR1 and CDR2 are LNHDA and SQIVND (reference sequence). In DNA form, the CDR3 reads TGTGCCAGTTCACTCGGGACAGGGACTCGCGAGCAGTACTTC. This codes for CASSLGTGTREQYF.

V usage is TRBV5-1 and J usage is TRBJ1-2; TRBD1 is a possible D gene (5 bases). The CDR3 runs 18 residues. Germline CDR1 SGHRS, CDR2 YFSETQ. V gave up 1 base and J gave up 4 bases, with 23 bases separating them. CDR3 nucleotides: TGCGCCAGCAGCTTGTGGGGGGACGGGAAAGGAGCTTTCTATGGCTACACCTTC. This sequence encodes CASSLWGDGKGAFYGYTF.

Note on this clone: One end of the junction fails to match germline, which may point to a read error. The chain recombines TRBV5-8 with TRBJ2-3; 7 positions match TRBD1. Germline CDR1 and CDR2: SGHTS and YDEGEE. This CDR3 is built from 11 residues. CDR3: CASSPDRAPAF. CDR3 nucleotides: TGTGCCAGCAGCCCCGACAGGGCCCCCGCCTTT.

The CDR3 spells CASIGTYNEQFF. The CDR3 bases are TGTGCCAGCATTGGGACCTACAATGAGCAGTTCTTC. The chain carries TRBV6-6 and TRBJ2-1; D remains ambiguous. V was trimmed by 7 bases and J by 2 bases, leaving 6 bases between them. Germline loops: CDR1 MNHNY, CDR2 SVGAGI (reference sequence). The CDR3 has 12 residues.

This clone showed up just a few times. CDR3 DNA sequence: TGTGCCAGCAGGCCCGACAGTTCCTATGGCTACACCTTC. Translation: CASRPDSSYGYTF. This chain links TRBV2 with TRBJ1-2; TRBD1 might be the D (5 bases). CDR1 SNHLY and CDR2 FYNNEI come from the germline V gene. CDR3 length equals 13 residues. V was clipped by 6 bases and J by 4 bases, with 12 bases between them.

This chain uses TRBV4-2 with TRBJ2-2; no firm D call. Per the germline V gene, CDR1 is LGHNA and CDR2 is YNFKEQ. This CDR3 has 13 residues. V was trimmed by 0 bases and J by 10 bases, leaving 9 bases between them. The CDR3, as DNA: TGTGCCAGCAGCCAAGATCTCTCCGCGGAGCTGTTTTTT. This sequence encodes CASSQDLSAELFF.

This chain links TRBV10-3 with TRBJ2-3; D unclear. This CDR3 is 13 amino acids long. The germline gives CDR1 ENHRY, CDR2 SYGVKD. V was trimmed by 2 bases and J by 2 bases, leaving 5 bases between them. CDR3 sequence reads: CAISELNTDTQYF. The CDR3 DNA sequence: TGTGCCATCAGTGAGCTTAACACAGATACGCAGTATTTT.

The rearrangement joins TRBV19 to TRBJ2-3, with 8 nucleotides matching TRBD2. The CDR3 runs 20 residues. The germline V gene encodes CDR1 LNHDA and CDR2 SQIVND (reference sequence). Unmatched junction bases numbered 17, after V lost 3 bases and J lost 0 bases. DNA for the CDR3: TGTGCCAGTAGTATCCTTCTTTCGGGTGGACTAGCCCCAAGCACAGATACGCAGTATTTT. It codes for CASSILLSGGLAPSTDTQYF.

The V call is TRBV11-3, the J call TRBJ2-1; perhaps TRBD1 as D (6 bases). The CDR3 runs to 15 residues. V lost 5 bases and J lost 7, with 18 bases in between. The germline gives CDR1 SGHNT, CDR2 YENEEA. CDR3 residues: CASSPVRGILNEQFF. In DNA form, the CDR3 reads TGTGCCAGCAGCCCGGTTAGGGGGATTTTAAATGAGCAGTTCTTC.

The rearrangement joins TRBV7-9 to TRBJ2-7; 7 bases are a match to TRBD2. The germline CDR1 and CDR2 sequences are SEHNR and FQNEAQ (reference sequence). Trimming removed 5 bases from V and 6 bases from J; junction bases left unmatched: 7. CDR3 length: 13 amino acids. The CDR3 nucleotides read TGTGCCAGCAGCCCCGGACTAGTTCTCGAGCAGTACTTC. Translating gives CASSPGLVLEQYF. Full variable domain (rest looked up from reference TRBV7-9 and TRBJ2-7): DTGVSQNPRHKITKRGQNVTFRCDPISEHNRLYWYRQTLGQGPEFLTYFQNEAQLEKSRLLSDRFSAERPKGSFSTLEIQRTEQGDSAMYLCASSPGLVLEQYFGPGTRLTVT.

This clone is a singleton in its sample. The chain combines TRBV7-9 with TRBJ2-1, with D perhaps TRBD1 (6 bases). The germline CDR1 and CDR2 sequences are SEHNR and FQNEAQ (reference sequence). Trimming cost V 1 base and J 2 bases, with 12 bases left between them. The CDR3 is made up of 16 amino acids. CDR3 loop: CASSLGGGPPYNEQFF. DNA for the CDR3: TGTGCCAGCAGCTTAGGTGGGGGCCCCCCCTACAATGAGCAGTTCTTC.

The gene calls are TRBV5-4 and TRBJ2-7, with D uncertain. This CDR3 comprises 13 residues. Germline V gene sequence: CDR1 SGHNT, CDR2 YYREEE (reference sequence). V lost 0 bases to trimming and J lost 1 base, with 5 bases between them. This CDR3 reads CASSLDYSYEQYF. CDR3 nucleotides: TGTGCCAGCAGCTTGGACTATTCCTACGAGCAGTACTTC.

CDR3 residues: CASRAGTSSVHTQYF. CDR3 DNA: TGCGCCAGCAGGGCCGGGACTAGTAGTGTGCATACGCAGTATTTT. The rearrangement links TRBV5-1 to TRBJ2-3; the match to TRBD2 covers 8 bases. The ends lost 5 bases at V and 7 bases at J; junction bases unmatched: 12. Germline V lookup: CDR1 SGHRS, CDR2 YFSETQ. This CDR3 has 15 amino acids.

This sequence joins TRBV7-8 and TRBJ2-5; D is unclear. This CDR3 region has 14 residues. CDR1 is SGHVS and CDR2 is FQNEAQ in the germline V gene. The V and J ends lost 1 base and 0 bases respectively, with 6 bases between them. CDR3 bases: TGTGCCAGCAGCTTAGGGTACTACCAAGAGACCCAGTACTTC. This gives the protein CASSLGYYQETQYF.

CDR3 protein: CASSLGTGTGANVLTF. CDR3 DNA: TGTGCCAGCAGCTTAGGAACAGGGACTGGGGCCAACGTCCTGACTTTC. The chain employs TRBV7-2 and TRBJ2-6, with D possibly matching TRBD1 (6 bases). The CDR3 has 16 amino acids. Trimming left V 1 base short and J 2 bases short, with 9 bases between. Germline V CDR1 and CDR2: SGHTA, FQGNSA. Full variable domain (outside the CDR3, taken from reference TRBV7-2 and TRBJ2-6): GAGVSQSPSNKVTEKGKDVELRCDPISGHTALYWYRQSLGQGLEFLIYFQGNSAPDKSGLPSDRFSAERTGGSVSTLTIQRTQQEDSAVYLCASSLGTGTGANVLTFGAGSRLTVL.

The chain couples TRBV28 to TRBJ1-5, with 7 bases aligning to TRBD1. The V and J ends lost 3 bases and 2 bases, in that order; junction bases with no gene match: 4. The CDR3 runs to 15 residues. Germline-derived CDR1 and CDR2 are MDHEN and SYDVKM. In nucleotides, the CDR3 is TGTGCCAGCAGTTTGCCCGGGACAGGCAATCAGCCCCAGCATTTT. The encoded protein is CASSLPGTGNQPQHF.

The chain combines TRBV14 with TRBJ2-1; 7 nucleotides agree with TRBD1. There are 15 residues in the CDR3. Germline V gene lookup returns CDR1 SGHDN and CDR2 FVKESK. J gave up 2 bases and V 4 bases, and 5 bases lay outside the gene matches. In nucleotides, the CDR3 is TGTGCCAGCAGCCCTCGACAGGGAGCCTACAATGAGCAGTTCTTC. Its protein is CASSPRQGAYNEQFF.

J is TRBJ2-1 and V is TRBV7-8; perhaps TRBD1 as D (6 bases). The CDR3 length is 14 residues. Trimming took 5 bases from V and 8 from J, leaving 16 bases between them. The germline V gene encodes CDR1 SGHVS and CDR2 FQNEAQ. CDR3 protein: CASSGWTVTDEQFF. The CDR3 DNA reads TGTGCCAGCAGCGGGTGGACAGTCACCGATGAGCAGTTCTTC. Combining the CDR3 with reference TRBV7-8 and TRBJ2-1 gives the whole variable domain GAGVSQSPRYKVAKRGQDVALRCDPISGHVSLFWYQQALGQGPEFLTYFQNEAQLDKSGLPSDRFFAERPEGSVSTLKIQRTQQEDSAVYLCASSGWTVTDEQFFGPGTRLTVL.

The rearrangement uses TRBV5-4 and TRBJ2-5; 12 nucleotides match TRBD2. Trimming took 4 bases from V and 2 from J; bases not matched to a gene: 6. Germline V gene lookup returns CDR1 SGHNT and CDR2 YYREEE (reference sequence). This CDR3 has 16 residues. CDR3 in amino acids: CASSPLAGGRQETQYF. CDR3 in DNA: TGTGCCAGCAGCCCTCTAGCGGGAGGGCGTCAAGAGACCCAGTACTTC.